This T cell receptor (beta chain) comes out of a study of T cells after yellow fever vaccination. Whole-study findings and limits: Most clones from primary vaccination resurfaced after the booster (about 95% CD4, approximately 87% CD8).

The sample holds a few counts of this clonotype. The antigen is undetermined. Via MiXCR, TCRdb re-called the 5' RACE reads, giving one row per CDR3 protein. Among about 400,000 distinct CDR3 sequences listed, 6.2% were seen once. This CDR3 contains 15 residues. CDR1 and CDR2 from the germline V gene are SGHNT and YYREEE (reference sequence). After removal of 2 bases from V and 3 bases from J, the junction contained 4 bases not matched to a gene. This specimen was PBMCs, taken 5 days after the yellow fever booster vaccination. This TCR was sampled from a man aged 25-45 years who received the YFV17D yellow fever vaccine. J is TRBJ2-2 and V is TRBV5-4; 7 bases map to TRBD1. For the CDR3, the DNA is TGTGCCAGCAGCTTAGGGGGCTTGGACACCGGGGAGCTGTTTTTT. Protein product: CASSLGGLDTGELFF.